The 22 T cell receptor beta chains given below trace back to one sample, sequenced in a study of early T cells in non-severe SARS-CoV-2 infection. Each CDR3 protein gets one entry after TCRdb re-called the 5' RACE reads with MiXCR. The repertoire holds some 77,000 distinct CDR3 sequences, with approximately 9.1% as singletons. Sequenced input: whole blood. Source of these receptors: an adult who was a healthcare worker with PCR-confirmed SARS-CoV-2 infection or an uninfected control (not recorded which).

Worth noting for this clonotype: A much larger clone lies a single base off, so this may be a read error. The genes are TRBV3-1 and TRBJ2-1; 8 bases align to TRBD1. The CDR3 extends over 15 amino acids. Trimming took 1 base from V and 5 from J; bases not matched to a gene: 4. The V gene's germline CDR1 is LGHDT and CDR2 YNNKEL (reference sequence). CDR3 protein: CASSQGTGSHNEQFF. CDR3 nucleotide sequence: TGTGCCAGCAGCCAAGGGACAGGGAGCCACAATGAGCAGTTCTTC.

The chain recombines TRBV3-1 with TRBJ2-2, with D uncertain. Germline V gene data show CDR1 as LGHDT and CDR2 as YNNKEL (reference sequence). V was pared by 4 bases and J by 3 bases, with 9 bases between. The CDR3 covers 14 residues. The CDR3 region is CASSPIGDTGELFF. Written as DNA, the CDR3 is TGTGCCAGCAGCCCCATCGGAGACACCGGGGAGCTGTTTTTT.

The chain employs TRBV28 and TRBJ2-7; 7 bases align to TRBD2. V shed 3 bases and J 9 bases; nucleotides not matched to a gene: 2. This CDR3 region has 11 residues. The germline CDR1 and CDR2 sequences are MDHEN and SYDVKM. Here the CDR3 reads CASSLGEGQYF. The DNA of the CDR3 is TGTGCCAGCAGTTTGGGGGAGGGGCAGTACTTC.

The sample holds a few counts of this clonotype. The V gene is TRBV3-1, the J gene TRBJ1-4; the D is unclear. There are 12 residues in the CDR3. Trimming removed 1 base at V and 7 bases at J, with 4 bases between. Germline-derived CDR1 and CDR2 are LGHDT and YNNKEL (reference sequence). The DNA of the CDR3 is TGTGCCAGCAGCCAAGCTGGTGAAAAACTGTTTTTT. It translates to CASSQAGEKLFF.

In its sample, this clonotype was seen many times. The chain uses TRBV20-1 and TRBJ2-3; TRBD1 aligns across 10 bases. Germline trimming cut 5 bases from V and 2 bases from J; bases unmatched to any gene: 7. Per germline, CDR1 DFQATT and CDR2 SNEGSKA (reference sequence). CDR3 size: 15 residues. CDR3 nucleotides: TGCAGTGCTCAGAGGACAGGGGGTACCACAGATACGCAGTATTTT. Translated: CSAQRTGGTTDTQYF.

A remark on this clonotype: This may arise from a read error, as a much more abundant clone is one base away. The chain links TRBV7-9 to TRBJ1-4; TRBD1 might be the D (5 bases). This CDR3 is 13 amino acids long. Germline V lookup: CDR1 SEHNR, CDR2 FQNEAQ (reference sequence). The CDR3, as DNA: TGTGCCAGCAGCTTACAGGGTAATCAAAAACTGTTTTTT. Residues: CASSLQGNQKLFF.

This clonotype was seen many times. The chain combines TRBV7-2 with TRBJ2-2; 9 nucleotides align to TRBD1. This CDR3 is built from 15 residues. The V gene's germline CDR1 is SGHTA and CDR2 FQGNSA. V gave up 1 base and J gave up 5 bases; unmatched junction bases: 2. CDR3 DNA: TGTGCCAGCAGCTTAGGGGACAGGGAAACCGGGGAGCTGTTTTTT. As protein: CASSLGDRETGELFF.

This clonotype was recorded many times. The chain uses TRBV27 and TRBJ1-5, with D unclear. Trimming stripped 5 bases from V and 0 bases from J, with 11 bases between. This CDR3 region has 15 residues. Germline CDR1 is MNHEY and CDR2 is SMNVEV (reference sequence). The CDR3 reads CASSPKWSSNQPQHF. Here the CDR3 DNA reads TGTGCCAGCAGTCCCAAGTGGAGTAGCAATCAGCCCCAGCATTTT.

Many counts were recorded for this clonotype. This chain's CDR3 is CASSLAHGVYEQYF. In DNA, the CDR3 is TGTGCCAGCAGCTTAGCGCACGGGGTCTACGAGCAGTACTTC. The chain links TRBV7-9 to TRBJ2-7; D is possibly TRBD2 (5 bases). Deletions cut 0 bases from V and 3 bases from J, with 9 bases between. CDR1 and CDR2 (germline): SEHNR, FQNEAQ (reference sequence). There are 14 residues in the CDR3.

This clonotype has a handful of counts. CDR3 nucleotide sequence: TGTGCCAGCAGCCCCCGACAGGATTTGAATGAAAAACTGTTTTTT. The encoded protein is CASSPRQDLNEKLFF. This chain connects TRBV9 to TRBJ1-4; tentative D call: TRBD1 (6 bases). The length of the CDR3 is 15 residues. The germline gives CDR1 SGDLS, CDR2 YYNGEE. Trimming removed 4 bases at V and 5 bases at J, with 15 bases between.

This clonotype was observed many times. The rearrangement joins TRBV9 to TRBJ2-4; 7 bases agree with TRBD2. This CDR3 region has 17 residues. Germline lookup yields CDR1 SGDLS and CDR2 YYNGEE. The J segment lost 3 bases and the V segment lost 0 bases, leaving 9 bases of the junction unmatched. The CDR3 is CASSVDGPAGVKNIQYF. In DNA form, the CDR3 reads TGTGCCAGCAGCGTAGATGGCCCGGCGGGGGTCAAAAACATTCAGTACTTC.

This clonotype was seen ten or more times. The chain couples TRBV3-1 to TRBJ2-1; 8 nucleotides line up with TRBD2. The CDR3 spans 16 residues. Trimming took 1 base from V and 3 from J; bases not matched to a gene: 5. CDR1 is LGHDT, CDR2 YNNKEL, per germline (reference sequence). DNA for the CDR3: TGTGCCAGCAGCCAAGCCTGGCGGGAGGTCTACAATGAGCAGTTCTTC. Translating it yields CASSQAWREVYNEQFF.

This clonotype was seen more than once but under ten times. The chain recombines TRBV3-1 with TRBJ2-5; 10 positions agree with TRBD1. There are 16 residues in the CDR3. The trim removed 5 bases at V and 1 base at J, leaving 7 bases unmatched. Germline V CDR1 and CDR2: LGHDT, YNNKEL (reference sequence). The CDR3 spells CASSSRDRGSQETQYF. Written as DNA, the CDR3 is TGTGCCAGCAGCTCCCGGGACAGGGGATCCCAAGAGACCCAGTACTTC.

This clonotype was seen at least ten times. This sequence joins TRBV15 and TRBJ2-1, with 8 bases fitting TRBD1. Germline loops: CDR1 LNHNV, CDR2 YYDKDF (reference sequence). CDR3 length: 15 residues. With V trimmed by 0 bases and J by 8 bases, 6 bases remained unmatched. The CDR3 coding sequence is TGTGCCACCAGCAGAGAGGGCAGGGGGCACGATGAGCAGTTCTTC. This sequence encodes CATSREGRGHDEQFF.

The rearrangement uses TRBV9 and TRBJ2-3; D gene ambiguous. V was shortened by 0 bases and J by 1 base, with 9 bases between the two germline ends. The CDR3 has 15 amino acids. Per germline, CDR1 SGDLS and CDR2 YYNGEE. CDR3 in amino acids: CASSVVATGTDTQYF. The CDR3, as DNA: TGTGCCAGCAGCGTAGTGGCTACTGGCACAGATACGCAGTATTTT.

This clonotype was counted at least ten times. This chain connects TRBV7-2 to TRBJ2-1, with D perhaps TRBD2 (5 bases). This CDR3 spans 15 amino acids. From germline, CDR1 is SGHTA and CDR2 FQGNSA. The V end lost 2 bases, the J end lost 4 bases, and 12 bases lay between the germline ends. CDR3 nucleotide sequence: TGTGCCAGCAGCTTATCCCAGACTATTTACAATGAGCAGTTCTTC. Protein product: CASSLSQTIYNEQFF.

The chain is built from TRBV5-1 and TRBJ1-5; 7 bases fit TRBD1. V lost 2 bases to trimming and J lost 6 bases; unmatched junction nucleotides: 2. CDR3 length equals 13 residues. Germline-derived CDR1 and CDR2 are SGHRS and YFSETQ. The CDR3 nucleotides are TGCGCCAGCAGCTTAAGGGGGCCTCAGCCCCAGCATTTT. Amino acid sequence: CASSLRGPQPQHF. Filled out from reference TRBV5-1 and TRBJ1-5, the complete variable domain reads KAGVTQTPRYLIKTRGQQVTLSCSPISGHRSVSWYQQTPGQGLQFLFEYFSETQRNKGNFPGRFSGRQFSNSRSEMNVSTLELGDSALYLCASSLRGPQPQHFGDGTRLSIL.

The V and J genes are TRBV7-9 and TRBJ2-5; TRBD2 matches at 10 bases. J gave up 1 base and V 1 base, and 3 bases lay outside the gene matches. The CDR3 is 16 residues long. CDR1 SEHNR and CDR2 FQNEAQ come from the germline V gene (reference sequence). DNA for the CDR3: TGTGCCAGCAGCTTAGTGAGGACTAGCGGCCAAGAGACCCAGTACTTC. As protein: CASSLVRTSGQETQYF. Full variable domain (outside the CDR3, taken from reference TRBV7-9 and TRBJ2-5): DTGVSQNPRHKITKRGQNVTFRCDPISEHNRLYWYRQTLGQGPEFLTYFQNEAQLEKSRLLSDRFSAERPKGSFSTLEIQRTEQGDSAMYLCASSLVRTSGQETQYFGPGTRLLVL.

A few counts support this clonotype. This sequence joins TRBV27 and TRBJ2-7; no clear D gene. Germline values: CDR1 MNHEY, CDR2 SMNVEV (reference sequence). This CDR3 contains 15 residues. V shed 2 bases and J shed 0 bases, with 11 bases lying between them. The CDR3 coding sequence is TGTGCCAGCAGTTTAGAATTTTCACTCTCCTACGAGCAGTACTTC. It translates to CASSLEFSLSYEQYF.

This chain joins TRBV19 and TRBJ2-7; 8 nucleotides agree with TRBD1. Per the germline V gene, CDR1 is LNHDA and CDR2 is SQIVND (reference sequence). The CDR3 extends over 14 amino acids. With 5 bases clipped from V and 7 bases from J, the junction kept 10 bases outside the gene matches. CDR3 residues: CASSFRTGQREQYF. CDR3 coding DNA: TGTGCCAGTAGTTTCAGGACAGGGCAGCGGGAGCAGTACTTC.

Only a few counts were recorded for this clonotype. The genes are TRBV4-1 and TRBJ1-4; 7 bases are shared with TRBD1. In germline, CDR1 is MGHRA, CDR2 YSYEKL. J gave up 8 bases and V 0 bases, and 3 bases lay outside the gene matches. CDR3 length: 14 amino acids. The CDR3 protein is CASSQEDRREKLFF. The CDR3 region has the DNA TGCGCCAGCAGCCAAGAGGACAGGCGCGAAAAACTGTTTTTT.

The CDR3 loop reads CASSHVSDYNEQFF. In nucleotides, the CDR3 is TGTGCCAGCAGCCACGTAAGTGACTACAATGAGCAGTTCTTC. V usage is TRBV4-2 and J usage is TRBJ2-1; D not certain. Germline values: CDR1 LGHNA, CDR2 YNFKEQ. This CDR3 is 14 amino acids long. With 3 bases removed from V and 3 bases from J, the gap between germline ends came to 9 bases.